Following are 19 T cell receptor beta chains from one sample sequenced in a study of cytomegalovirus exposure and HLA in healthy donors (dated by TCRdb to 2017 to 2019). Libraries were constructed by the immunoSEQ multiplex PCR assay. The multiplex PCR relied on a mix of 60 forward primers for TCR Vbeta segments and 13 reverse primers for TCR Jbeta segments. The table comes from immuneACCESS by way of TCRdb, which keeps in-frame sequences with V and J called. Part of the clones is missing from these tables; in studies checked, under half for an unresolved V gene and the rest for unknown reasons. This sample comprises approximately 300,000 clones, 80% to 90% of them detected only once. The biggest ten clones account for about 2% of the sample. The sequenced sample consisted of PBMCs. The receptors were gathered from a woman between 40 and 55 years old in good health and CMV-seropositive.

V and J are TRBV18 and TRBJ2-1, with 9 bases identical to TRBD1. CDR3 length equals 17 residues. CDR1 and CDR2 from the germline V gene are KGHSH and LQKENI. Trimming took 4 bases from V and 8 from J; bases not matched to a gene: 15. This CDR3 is CASSQPGTGKIYDEQFF. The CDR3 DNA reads TGTGCCAGCTCACAACCGGGGACAGGGAAAATTTACGATGAGCAGTTCTTC.

The DNA of the CDR3 is TGTGCCAGCAGCTTAGGTAGCGGGAGTTCTGAGCAGTTCTTC. Residues: CASSLGSGSSEQFF. The chain has TRBV7-3 and TRBJ2-1; TRBD2 aligns across 9 bases. The CDR3 consists of 14 residues. The junction had 5 bases not matched to a gene; V was cut back by 2 bases and J by 9 bases. CDR1 and CDR2 from the germline V gene are SGHTA and FQGTGA.

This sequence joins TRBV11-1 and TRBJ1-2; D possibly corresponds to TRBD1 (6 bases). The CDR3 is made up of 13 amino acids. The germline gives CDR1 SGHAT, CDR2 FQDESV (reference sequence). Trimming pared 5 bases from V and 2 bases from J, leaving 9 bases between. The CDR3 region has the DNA TGTGCCAGCAGCCCTGGACAGAACTATGGCTACACCTTC. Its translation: CASSPGQNYGYTF.

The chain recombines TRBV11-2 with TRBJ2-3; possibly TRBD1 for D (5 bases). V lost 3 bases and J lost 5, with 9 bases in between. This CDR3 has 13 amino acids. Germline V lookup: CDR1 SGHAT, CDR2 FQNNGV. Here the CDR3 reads CASSLEGVDTQYF. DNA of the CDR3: TGTGCCAGCAGCTTGGAAGGGGTAGATACGCAGTATTTT.

The CDR3 spells CSVHGPGSGNTIYF. The CDR3, as DNA: TGCAGCGTCCACGGCCCGGGATCCGGAAACACCATATATTTT. This chain links TRBV29-1 with TRBJ1-3, with D hard to call. CDR1 SQVTM and CDR2 ANQGSEA come from the germline V gene. The V and J ends lost 6 bases and 4 bases respectively, with 16 bases between them. The CDR3 runs 14 residues.

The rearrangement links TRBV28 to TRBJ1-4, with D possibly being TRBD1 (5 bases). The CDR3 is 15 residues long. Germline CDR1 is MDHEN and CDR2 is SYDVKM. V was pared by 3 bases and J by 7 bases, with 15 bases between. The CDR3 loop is CASSFPGRALEKLFF. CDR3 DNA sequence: TGTGCCAGCAGTTTCCCGGGCAGGGCCCTTGAAAAACTGTTTTTT.

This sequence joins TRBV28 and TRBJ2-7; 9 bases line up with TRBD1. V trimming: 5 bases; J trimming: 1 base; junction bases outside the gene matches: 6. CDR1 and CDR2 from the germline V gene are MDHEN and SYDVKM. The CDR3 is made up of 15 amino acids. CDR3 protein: CASSHRDRASYEQYF. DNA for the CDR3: TGTGCCAGCAGTCACCGGGACAGGGCATCCTACGAGCAGTACTTC.

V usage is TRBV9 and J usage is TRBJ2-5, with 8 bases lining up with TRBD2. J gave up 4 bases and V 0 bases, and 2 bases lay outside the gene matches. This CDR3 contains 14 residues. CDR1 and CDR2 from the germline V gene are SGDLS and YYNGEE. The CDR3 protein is CASSVGSGIETQYF. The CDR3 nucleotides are TGTGCCAGCAGCGTAGGTAGCGGGATAGAGACCCAGTACTTC.

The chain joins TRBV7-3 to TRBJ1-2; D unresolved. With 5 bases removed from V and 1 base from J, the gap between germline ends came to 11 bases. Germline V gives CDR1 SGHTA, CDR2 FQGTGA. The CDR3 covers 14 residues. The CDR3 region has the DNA TGTGCCAGCAGCCCAACCGGGGATAACTATGGCTACACCTTC. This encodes CASSPTGDNYGYTF.

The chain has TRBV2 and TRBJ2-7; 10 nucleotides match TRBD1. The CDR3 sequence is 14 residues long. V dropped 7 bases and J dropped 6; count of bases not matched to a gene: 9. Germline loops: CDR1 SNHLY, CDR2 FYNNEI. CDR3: CASMGQGLAGEQYF. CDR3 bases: TGTGCCAGCATGGGACAGGGGTTAGCTGGCGAGCAGTACTTC.

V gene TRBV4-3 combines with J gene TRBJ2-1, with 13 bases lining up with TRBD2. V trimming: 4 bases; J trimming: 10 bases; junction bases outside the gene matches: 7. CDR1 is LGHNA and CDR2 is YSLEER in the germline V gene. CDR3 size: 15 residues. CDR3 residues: CASSRGTSGTQEQFF. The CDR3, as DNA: TGCGCCAGCAGCCGAGGGACTAGCGGGACCCAGGAGCAGTTCTTC.

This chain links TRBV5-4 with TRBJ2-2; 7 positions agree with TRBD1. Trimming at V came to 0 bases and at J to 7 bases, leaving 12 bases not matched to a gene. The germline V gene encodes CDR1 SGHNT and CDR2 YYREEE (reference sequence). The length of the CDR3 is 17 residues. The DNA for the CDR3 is TGTGCCAGCAGCTTGGCCGGACAGGCGGGCTTCGGCGGGGAGCTGTTTTTT. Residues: CASSLAGQAGFGGELFF.

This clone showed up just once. CDR3 residues: CSAQTGNNSPLHF. The CDR3 DNA reads as TGCAGCGCCCAGACAGGGAATAATTCACCCCTCCACTTT. This chain joins TRBV29-1 and TRBJ1-6; TRBD1 aligns across 7 bases. Germline V gives CDR1 SQVTM, CDR2 ANQGSEA. This CDR3 is 13 amino acids long. V gave up 7 bases and J gave up 5 bases; unmatched junction bases: 5.

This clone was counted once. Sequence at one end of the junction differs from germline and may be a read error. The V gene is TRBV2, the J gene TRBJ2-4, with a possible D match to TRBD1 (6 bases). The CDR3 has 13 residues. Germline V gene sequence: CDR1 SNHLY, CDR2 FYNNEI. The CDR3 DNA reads TGTGCCAGCAGTCAGGACAGATTAAACAGTCAGTACTTC. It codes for CASSQDRLNSQYF.

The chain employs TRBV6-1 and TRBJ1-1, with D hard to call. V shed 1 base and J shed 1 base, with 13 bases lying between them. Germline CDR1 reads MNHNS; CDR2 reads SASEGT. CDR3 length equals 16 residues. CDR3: CASSEEGGWWNTEAFF. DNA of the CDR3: TGTGCCAGCAGTGAAGAGGGAGGATGGTGGAACACTGAAGCTTTCTTT.

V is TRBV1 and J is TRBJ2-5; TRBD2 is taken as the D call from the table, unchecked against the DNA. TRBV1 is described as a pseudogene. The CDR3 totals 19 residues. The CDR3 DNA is TGCACCAGCAGCCAAGTTAGGCGAAAGCGTTTGGCCTCACCGGTAGGCCAGTACTTC. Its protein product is CTSSQVRRKRLASPVGQYF.

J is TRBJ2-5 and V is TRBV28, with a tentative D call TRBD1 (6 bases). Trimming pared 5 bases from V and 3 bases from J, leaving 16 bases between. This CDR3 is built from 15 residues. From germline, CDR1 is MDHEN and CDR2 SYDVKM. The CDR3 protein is CASSGGQRAEETQYF. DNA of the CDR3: TGTGCCAGCAGTGGTGGACAGCGAGCGGAAGAGACCCAGTACTTC.

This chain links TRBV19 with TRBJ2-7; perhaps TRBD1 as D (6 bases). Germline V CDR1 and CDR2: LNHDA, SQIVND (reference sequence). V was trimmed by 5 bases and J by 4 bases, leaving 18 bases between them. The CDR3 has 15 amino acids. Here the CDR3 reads CASSASETGPYEQYF. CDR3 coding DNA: TGTGCCAGTAGTGCGTCCGAGACAGGTCCGTACGAGCAGTACTTC.

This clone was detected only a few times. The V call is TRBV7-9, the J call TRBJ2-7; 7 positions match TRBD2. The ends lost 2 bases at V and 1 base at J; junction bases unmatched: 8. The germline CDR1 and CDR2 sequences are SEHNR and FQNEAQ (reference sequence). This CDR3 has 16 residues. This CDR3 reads CASSLLTLAKSYEQYF. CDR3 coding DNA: TGTGCCAGCAGCTTATTGACACTAGCGAAGTCCTACGAGCAGTACTTC.